This T cell receptor beta chain was captured in a study of shared clonotypes between healthy human individuals. Points on this clone: The antigen remains unidentified.

The method was immunoSEQ multiplex PCR; TCRdb's version includes in-frame clones alone and lacks a portion of them. The table records about 110,000 clones, approximately 70% of them present only once. None of the donors, who were healthy HIV-negative adults, had recently had acute infections or vaccinations. Findings of the study overall: The low donor count limited represented genetic and exposure-history diversity. Only blood was sampled; tissue repertoires likely differ. Clonotype sharing among donors was thought likely to change with sequencing depth.

The sequencing sample was made of memory CD8+ T cells sorted from blood. Stated subset: CD45RO+ cells pooled with CCR7-negative TemRA cells. The receptor's source is a woman younger than 45 in good health.

The CDR3 here is CASRTQKRGQPREQYF. The CDR3 nucleotides read TGTGCCAGCAGAACCCAAAAACGGGGACAGCCCAGGGAGCAGTACTTC. This chain connects TRBV27 to TRBJ2-7; 7 nucleotides match TRBD1. Germline V CDR1 and CDR2: MNHEY, SMNVEV (reference sequence). The CDR3 consists of 16 residues. V lost 6 bases to trimming and J lost 7 bases; unmatched junction nucleotides: 18.